The T cell receptor (beta chain) described here comes from a study of cytomegalovirus exposure and HLA in healthy donors. Both 60 Vbeta primers and 13 Jbeta primers went into the PCR. The repertoire was sequenced with immunoSEQ multiplex PCR; TCRdb's copy has only in-frame clones and lacks some. Of about 160,000 clones listed, approximately 75% were seen once; the top ten hold about 1.9%. This clone has just a few counts. With 5 bases removed from V and 6 bases from J, the gap between germline ends came to 10 bases. This CDR3 contains 12 residues. From germline, CDR1 is SGHVS and CDR2 FQNEAQ. This TCR was recovered from a woman between 18 and 30 years old in good health and CMV-seronegative. Sequencing used PBMCs. The chain joins TRBV7-8 to TRBJ1-1, with no clear D. The CDR3 bases are TGTGCCAGCAGCCCGGACTACCCTGAAGCTTTCTTT. Encoded protein: CASSPDYPEAFF.